This TCR beta chain is from a study of cytomegalovirus exposure and HLA in healthy donors. Turning to this clone: Its cognate antigen is unknown.

The PCR employed 60 Vbeta primers together with 13 Jbeta primers. Sequenced by immunoSEQ multiplex PCR; TCRdb stores in-frame clones only, minus some. The sample lists fewer than 200,000 clones; 70% to 80% were seen once. In germline, CDR1 is ENHRY, CDR2 SYGVKD. This CDR3 contains 14 residues. After removal of 7 bases from V and 9 bases from J, the junction contained 10 bases not matched to a gene. Study-wide findings and caveats: Apart from CMV serostatus, no immune exposure information was available.

This receptor was identified in a man aged 35 to 55 in good health and CMV-seronegative. Sample: PBMCs. V usage is TRBV10-3 and J usage is TRBJ2-1, with 9 positions matching TRBD2. The CDR3 loop is CAIKHSGRRSEQFF. The DNA for the CDR3 is TGTGCCATCAAACATAGCGGGAGACGCAGTGAGCAGTTCTTC.